The 27 T cell receptor beta chains reported below all come from one sample, sequenced in a study of blood T cell repertoires in COVID-19. The assay was immunoSEQ multiplex PCR, and TCRdb's table has in-frame clones only and misses some. In the table there are about 200,000 clones, around 83% of which are singletons. The sample consisted of peripheral blood. The source of these receptors is a human donor in a cohort sampled during active COVID-19.

The sample holds many counts of this clone. The V call is TRBV4-1, the J call TRBJ1-2; D gene unclear. The CDR3 loop spans 17 amino acids. The ends were cut back, 0 bases at V and 2 bases at J, with 16 bases in the middle. Per germline, CDR1 MGHRA and CDR2 YSYEKL. In DNA form, the CDR3 reads TGCGCCAGCAGCCAAGATAACCCTGTGAGGGAGAACTATGGCTACACCTTC. This encodes CASSQDNPVRENYGYTF.

J is TRBJ2-7 and V is TRBV6-5; TRBD1 might be the D (6 bases). Between the trimmed V and J ends, which lost 1 base and 5 bases, there was a span of 9 bases. The CDR3 totals 13 residues. Per the germline V gene, CDR1 is MNHEY and CDR2 is SVGAGI. The CDR3 sequence is CASSYYPGDEQYF. CDR3 DNA sequence: TGTGCCAGCAGTTACTATCCAGGGGACGAGCAGTACTTC.

The chain employs TRBV7-9 and TRBJ2-5; 10 bases line up with TRBD1. This CDR3 region has 14 residues. CDR1 and CDR2 (germline): SEHNR, FQNEAQ (reference sequence). J gave up 5 bases and V 5 bases, and 5 bases lay outside the gene matches. CDR3 bases: TGTGCCAGCAGCACGGGACAGGGGATGGAGACCCAGTACTTC. Residues: CASSTGQGMETQYF.

The V gene is TRBV9, the J gene TRBJ1-1; 8 positions match TRBD1. Germline V CDR1 and CDR2: SGDLS, YYNGEE. The junction had 3 bases not matched to a gene; V was cut back by 4 bases and J by 1 base. This CDR3 region has 14 residues. CDR3: CASSTRGQNTEAFF. CDR3 bases: TGTGCCAGCAGCACCAGGGGGCAGAACACTGAAGCTTTCTTT.

This chain links TRBV7-2 with TRBJ1-2; 7 bases align to TRBD1. The CDR3 has 16 residues. V shed 5 bases and J 0 bases; nucleotides not matched to a gene: 9. The germline CDR1 and CDR2 sequences are SGHTA and FQGNSA. DNA for the CDR3: TGTGCCAGCAGCACCCAAGGACAGGCCCCTAACTATGGCTACACCTTC. This translates into CASSTQGQAPNYGYTF.

The V call is TRBV28, the J call TRBJ2-7; maybe TRBD1 (5 bases). The germline CDR1 and CDR2 sequences are MDHEN and SYDVKM. CDR3 length equals 12 residues. V lost 7 bases and J lost 0, with 7 bases in between. CDR3 residues: CASKTVSYEQYF. CDR3 nucleotides: TGTGCCAGCAAGACAGTCTCCTACGAGCAGTACTTC. The whole variable domain, remainder taken from reference TRBV28 and TRBJ2-7, is DVKVTQSSRYLVKRTGEKVFLECVQDMDHENMFWYRQDPGLGLRLIYFSYDVKMKEKGDIPEGYSVSREKKERFSLILESASTNQTSMYLCASKTVSYEQYFGPGTRLTVT.

The rearrangement joins TRBV7-9 to TRBJ1-2, with D possibly TRBD1 on 5 matching bases. V lost 5 bases and J 1 base, leaving 23 bases between the germline ends. CDR3 length: 18 amino acids. Germline values: CDR1 SEHNR, CDR2 FQNEAQ (reference sequence). CDR3 sequence (DNA): TGTGCCAGCAGCCCAAGTGTGGCAGGGAATAACTTTAACTATGGCTACACCTTC. Translation: CASSPSVAGNNFNYGYTF.

This clone has more than one count but fewer than ten. This chain joins TRBV7-9 and TRBJ2-7, with 14 positions matching TRBD2. V gave up 6 bases and J gave up 4 bases; unmatched junction bases: 5. This CDR3 is built from 15 residues. Germline loops: CDR1 SEHNR, CDR2 FQNEAQ (reference sequence). The CDR3 spells CASSLRLAGGYEQYF. In nucleotides, the CDR3 is TGTGCCAGCAGTCTCAGACTAGCGGGAGGGTACGAGCAGTACTTC. The full variable domain, completed using reference TRBV7-9 and TRBJ2-7, is DTGVSQNPRHKITKRGQNVTFRCDPISEHNRLYWYRQTLGQGPEFLTYFQNEAQLEKSRLLSDRFSAERPKGSFSTLEIQRTEQGDSAMYLCASSLRLAGGYEQYFGPGTRLTVT.

The gene calls are TRBV4-1 and TRBJ2-7; 8 bases match TRBD1. The CDR3 totals 15 residues. Germline CDR1 is MGHRA and CDR2 is YSYEKL. The V segment lost 4 bases and the J segment 2 bases; nucleotides outside the gene matches: 7. The CDR3 reads CASSRGQAKPYEQYF. The CDR3 DNA sequence: TGCGCCAGCAGCCGGGGACAGGCGAAGCCCTACGAGCAGTACTTC.

The chain uses TRBV5-4 and TRBJ2-7; D possibly corresponds to TRBD1 (5 bases). CDR3 length: 12 amino acids. Germline V gene sequence: CDR1 SGHNT, CDR2 YYREEE (reference sequence). V dropped 4 bases and J dropped 5 bases, with 10 bases sitting between them. CDR3: CASSGPGNEQYF. The CDR3 DNA reads TGTGCCAGCAGCGGCCCAGGGAACGAGCAGTACTTC.

Comment on this clone: Other DNA sequences within the sample encode an identical CDR3. CDR3 DNA sequence: TGTGCCAGCAGTGAAACAGGTTCCTACAATGAGCAGTTCTTC. Its protein product is CASSETGSYNEQFF. This chain joins TRBV6-1 and TRBJ2-1; possibly TRBD1 for D (5 bases). Trimming left V 2 bases short and J 1 base short, with 6 bases between. The CDR3 consists of 14 residues. Germline CDR1 and CDR2: MNHNS and SASEGT.

V and J are TRBV7-2 and TRBJ1-6; perhaps TRBD1 as D (5 bases). Trimming shortened V by 6 bases and J by 0 bases, and 9 bases separated the two germline ends. Germline V gene lookup returns CDR1 SGHTA and CDR2 FQGNSA. CDR3 length: 15 amino acids. CDR3 protein: CASRVGGSYNSPLHF. CDR3 DNA: TGTGCCAGCAGAGTGGGGGGCTCCTATAATTCACCCCTCCACTTT.

This clone appeared once. This chain connects TRBV6-5 to TRBJ2-4, with 10 bases lining up with TRBD1. This CDR3 has 15 residues. Per the germline V gene, CDR1 is MNHEY and CDR2 is SVGAGI. The V and J ends lost 5 bases and 2 bases, in that order; junction bases with no gene match: 3. CDR3 sequence (DNA): TGTGCCAGCAGTACGGGACAGGGGACCAAAAACATTCAGTACTTC. Protein sequence: CASSTGQGTKNIQYF.

V is TRBV28 and J is TRBJ1-2, with 10 nucleotides matching TRBD1. V lost 5 bases, J lost 4 bases, and 7 bases stayed unmatched. Per germline, CDR1 MDHEN and CDR2 SYDVKM. The CDR3 is 15 amino acids. The CDR3 DNA reads TGTGCCAGCAGTGGGGACAGGGGCATGATCTATGGCTACACCTTC. Protein sequence: CASSGDRGMIYGYTF.

This chain links TRBV9 with TRBJ2-1; unclear D gene. The V gene's germline CDR1 is SGDLS and CDR2 YYNGEE. The V end was cut by 1 base, the J end by 2 bases, with 10 bases between. The CDR3 consists of 15 residues. The CDR3 coding sequence is TGTGCCAGCAGCGTAAACCCCCTAGCCTACAATGAGCAGTTCTTC. The encoded protein is CASSVNPLAYNEQFF.

Notes on this clone: This sample also contains other DNA sequences that code for the same CDR3. The rearrangement joins TRBV27 to TRBJ2-1; D remains ambiguous. This CDR3 spans 13 amino acids. The germline V and J ends were trimmed by 2 bases and 0 bases, with 2 bases remaining between them. Germline CDR1 and CDR2: MNHEY and SMNVEV (reference sequence). The CDR3 sequence: CASSLRSYNEQFF. In nucleotides, the CDR3 is TGTGCCAGCAGTTTACGCTCCTACAATGAGCAGTTCTTC.

CDR3 nucleotide sequence: TGTGCCACCAGCAGCCTGCTCGGGACTACCTACAATGAGCAGTTCTTC. As protein: CATSSLLGTTYNEQFF. The J gene is TRBJ2-1, the V gene TRBV15; 7 bases fit TRBD2. In germline, CDR1 is LNHNV, CDR2 YYDKDF (reference sequence). There are 16 residues in the CDR3. Unmatched junction bases numbered 7, after V lost 3 bases and J lost 2 bases.

The V gene is TRBV6-1, the J gene TRBJ2-7, with TRBD1 matching 9 bases. V lost 1 base and J lost 6; bases outside the gene matches: 1. The CDR3 extends over 13 amino acids. CDR1 and CDR2 from the germline V gene are MNHNS and SASEGT. The CDR3 bases are TGTGCCAGCAGTGAAGGGACAGGGGCCGAGCAGTACTTC. Its translation: CASSEGTGAEQYF.

This sequence joins TRBV19 and TRBJ2-1; a weak D match, TRBD2 (6 bases). V gave up 1 base and J gave up 6 bases, with 10 bases separating them. This CDR3 has 14 amino acids. CDR1 and CDR2 (germline): LNHDA, SQIVND (reference sequence). For the CDR3, the DNA is TGTGCCAGTAGTATAGCGGGGACTTTCAATGAGCAGTTCTTC. Residues: CASSIAGTFNEQFF.

V is TRBV28 and J is TRBJ2-4; D is unclear. In germline, CDR1 is MDHEN, CDR2 SYDVKM. V lost 5 bases and J lost 0, with 11 bases in between. This CDR3 is built from 15 residues. CDR3 nucleotide sequence: TGTGCCAGCAGTGCACCTAGAGTAGCCAAAAACATTCAGTACTTC. Residues: CASSAPRVAKNIQYF.

J is TRBJ2-6 and V is TRBV30, with D possibly matching TRBD1 (5 bases). V was clipped by 4 bases and J by 0 bases, with 10 bases between them. This CDR3 has 15 residues. The germline gives CDR1 GTSNPN, CDR2 SVGIG (reference sequence). The CDR3 DNA reads TGTGCCTGGACAGGACAAAACTCTGGGGCCAACGTCCTGACTTTC. Encoded protein: CAWTGQNSGANVLTF. The variable domain in full, with the rest retrieved from reference TRBV30 and TRBJ2-6, is SQTIHQWPATLVQPVGSPLSLECTVEGTSNPNLYWYRQAAGRGLQLLFYSVGIGQISSEVPQNLSASRPQDRQFILSSKKLLLSDSGFYLCAWTGQNSGANVLTFGAGSRLTVL.

This clone was observed once. The chain combines TRBV12-3 or TRBV12-4 with TRBJ1-2, with D possibly being TRBD1 (5 bases). The CDR3 loop spans 13 amino acids. V lost 5 bases, J lost 4 bases, and 11 bases lay in between. CDR3 in DNA: TGTGCCAGCAGTCCCCCAGGGTCCTATGGCTACACCTTC. Translating gives CASSPPGSYGYTF.

The V and J genes are TRBV5-1 and TRBJ2-5; 8 bases are shared with TRBD1. The germline V gene has CDR1 SGHRS and CDR2 YFSETQ. V lost 2 bases, J lost 1 base, and 1 base stayed unmatched. The CDR3 runs to 14 residues. The CDR3, as DNA: TGCGCCAGCAGCTTCACAGGGGGCCAAGAGACCCAGTACTTC. Protein product: CASSFTGGQETQYF.

The table lists this clone with many counts. The rearrangement links TRBV5-1 to TRBJ2-1; possible D gene TRBD2, 6 bases. Trimming cost V 3 bases and J 0 bases, with 10 bases left between them. Germline-derived CDR1 and CDR2 are SGHRS and YFSETQ. The CDR3 spans 15 residues. The CDR3 nucleotides are TGCGCCAGCAGCTCCGACGGGAGCTCCTACAATGAGCAGTTCTTC. Amino acids: CASSSDGSSYNEQFF.

The rearrangement joins TRBV5-1 to TRBJ2-5; 9 bases fit TRBD2. The CDR3 is 16 amino acids. The V gene end was trimmed by 2 bases and the J gene end by 2 bases; junction bases not matched to a gene: 7. Germline lookup yields CDR1 SGHRS and CDR2 YFSETQ. The CDR3 protein is CASSFVSSGKQETQYF. CDR3 bases: TGCGCCAGCAGCTTTGTGTCTAGCGGGAAACAAGAGACCCAGTACTTC.

This clone was seen at least ten times. For the CDR3, the DNA is TGTGCCAGCAGCCGCGACACGTATAGCAATCAGCCCCAGCATTTT. This encodes CASSRDTYSNQPQHF. This rearrangement joins TRBV6-5 to TRBJ1-5; no clear D. The V end was cut by 6 bases, the J end by 0 bases, with 12 bases between. CDR1 MNHEY and CDR2 SVGAGI come from the germline V gene. The CDR3 totals 15 residues.

V usage is TRBV4-2 and J usage is TRBJ2-1, with TRBD2 matching 11 bases. The ends lost 5 bases at V and 4 bases at J; junction bases unmatched: 10. The germline CDR1 and CDR2 sequences are LGHNA and YNFKEQ. The CDR3 has 17 amino acids. CDR3 sequence reads: CASSSLEGTSGYNEQFF. Written as DNA, the CDR3 is TGTGCCAGCAGCTCCCTGGAGGGGACTAGCGGTTACAATGAGCAGTTCTTC.